This TCR beta chain appears in the sequencing data of a study of CD8 T cells in Susac syndrome. Background on the study: Among the Susac syndrome patients sequenced, over five had active disease and under 10 were in remission. At blood draw, Susac syndrome patients were therapy-naive, on corticosteroids, or on intravenous immunoglobulin alone. Whole-study results and caveats: In TEMRA cells and active patients, CD8+ clonal expansion in Susac reached its peak.

In the case of this clonotype: Its antigen remains unknown.

TCR beta from blood CD8+ and CD4+ T cells was sequenced. A quantity of about 0.5 to 1 ug RNA underwent reverse transcription using random hexamers. Using its own MiXCR run on the immunoSEQ multiplex PCR reads, TCRdb lists one record per CDR3 protein. Here the sample spans around 80,000 distinct CDR3 sequences, 85% to 95% being singletons. The source material was CD8+ T cells from PBMCs. This clonotype was obtained from a human donor with Susac syndrome.

The chain's CDR3 is CASSVDVGGEDYGYTF. The CDR3 DNA reads as TGTGCCAGCAGCGTAGATGTAGGGGGCGAGGACTATGGCTACACCTTC. V gene TRBV9 combines with J gene TRBJ1-2; TRBD1 matches 7 bases. In germline, CDR1 is SGDLS, CDR2 YYNGEE. The CDR3 extends over 16 amino acids. Trimming at V came to 0 bases and at J to 3 bases, leaving 8 bases not matched to a gene.